The following is a TCR beta chain sequence with its context. Its specificity is unknown. The data were obtained in a study of cytomegalovirus exposure and HLA in healthy donors. Overall study: The approximately 120 validation repertoires were reported in a later analysis to have been generated on the same platform as the 666 first-cohort repertoires.

TCRdb keeps only in-frame clones here, not all; method: immunoSEQ multiplex PCR. The table has some 130,000 clones, almost 85% seen once. The study, taken as a whole, reports: Some TCR beta chains (roughly 150 of them) were listed as cytomegalovirus-associated.

The CDR3 runs to 13 residues. V gave up 0 bases and J gave up 14 bases; unmatched junction bases: 4. Germline V gene lookup returns CDR1 SGDLS and CDR2 YYNGEE. Input material: PBMCs. The source of this sequence is a man in his thirties or forties in good health and CMV-seropositive. V usage is TRBV9 and J usage is TRBJ2-1, with TRBD1 matching over 11 bases. The CDR3 DNA reads as TGTGCCAGCAGCGTAGGGTCGGGACAGGGGGAGTTCTTC. Translated: CASSVGSGQGEFF.